This T cell receptor beta chain was found in a study of T cell responses to AZD1222 COVID-19 vaccine. Study details: Second-dose schedules of about 4 or about 12 weeks were combined. Whole-study results and caveats: Unmutated variant regions are reportedly the target of nearly half of TCRs that are spike-specific. Donors were chiefly white British, with a greater number of females, and clonal diversity was perhaps underestimated. Just a handful of AZD1222 recipients tested seropositive at baseline.

Trimming shortened V by 6 bases and J by 10 bases, and 7 bases separated the two germline ends. The CDR3 contains 11 residues. Notes on this clone: The antigen remains undetermined.

Data came from immunoSEQ multiplex PCR; TCRdb stores just in-frame clones and leaves some out. The sample has approximately 100,000 clones; approximately 88% are singletons. The V and J genes are TRBV12-3 or TRBV12-4 and TRBJ1-6; D gene ambiguous. Source: peripheral blood, taken on day 0 of AZD1222 vaccination. The receptor was derived from an adult in good health. CDR3 DNA: TGTGCCAGCAGCCCGAAATCACCCCTCCACTTT. This encodes CASSPKSPLHF.